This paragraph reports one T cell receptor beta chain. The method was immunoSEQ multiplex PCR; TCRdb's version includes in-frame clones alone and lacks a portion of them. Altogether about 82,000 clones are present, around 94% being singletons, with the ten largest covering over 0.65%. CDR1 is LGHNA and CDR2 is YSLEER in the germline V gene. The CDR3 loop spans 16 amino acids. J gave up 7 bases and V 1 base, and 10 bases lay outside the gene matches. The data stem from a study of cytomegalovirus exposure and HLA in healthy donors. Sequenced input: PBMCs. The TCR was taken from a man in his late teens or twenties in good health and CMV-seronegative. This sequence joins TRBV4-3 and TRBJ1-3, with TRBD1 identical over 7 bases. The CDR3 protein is CASSQVRPGTANTIYF. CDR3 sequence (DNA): TGCGCCAGCAGCCAAGTACGCCCCGGGACAGCCAACACCATATATTTT.